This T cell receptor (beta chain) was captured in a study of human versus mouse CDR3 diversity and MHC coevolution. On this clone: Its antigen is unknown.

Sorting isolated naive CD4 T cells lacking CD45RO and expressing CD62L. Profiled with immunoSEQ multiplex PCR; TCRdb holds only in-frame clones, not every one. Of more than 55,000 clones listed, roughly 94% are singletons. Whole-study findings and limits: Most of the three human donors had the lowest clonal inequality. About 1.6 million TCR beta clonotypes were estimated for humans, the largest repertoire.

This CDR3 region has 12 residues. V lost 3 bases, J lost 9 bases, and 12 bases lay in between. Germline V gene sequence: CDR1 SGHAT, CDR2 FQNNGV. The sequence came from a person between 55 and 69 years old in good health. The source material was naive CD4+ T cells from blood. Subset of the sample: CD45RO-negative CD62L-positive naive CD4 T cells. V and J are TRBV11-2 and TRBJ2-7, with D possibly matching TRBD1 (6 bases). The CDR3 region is CASSLQGLGQYF. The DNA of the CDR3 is TGTGCCAGCAGCTTGCAGGGGCTAGGGCAGTACTTC.